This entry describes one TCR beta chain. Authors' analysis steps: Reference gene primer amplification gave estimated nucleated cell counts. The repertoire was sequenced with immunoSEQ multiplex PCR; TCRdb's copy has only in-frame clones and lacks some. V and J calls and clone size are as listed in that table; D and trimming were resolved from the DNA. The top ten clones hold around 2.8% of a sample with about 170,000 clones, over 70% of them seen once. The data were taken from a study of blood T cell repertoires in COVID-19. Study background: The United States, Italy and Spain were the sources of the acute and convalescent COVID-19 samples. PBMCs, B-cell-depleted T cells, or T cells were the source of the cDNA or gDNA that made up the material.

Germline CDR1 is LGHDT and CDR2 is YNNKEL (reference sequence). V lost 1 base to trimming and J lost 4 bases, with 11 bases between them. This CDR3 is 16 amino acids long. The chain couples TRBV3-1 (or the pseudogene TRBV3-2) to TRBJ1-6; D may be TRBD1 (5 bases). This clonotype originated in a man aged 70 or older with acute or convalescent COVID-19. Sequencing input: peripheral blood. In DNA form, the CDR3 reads TGTGCCAGCAGCCAAGTATTTCAGGGTTATAATTCACCCCTCCACTTT. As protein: CASSQVFQGYNSPLHF.